This T cell receptor (beta chain) was profiled in a study of cytomegalovirus exposure and HLA in healthy donors. Overall study: Out of roughly 170 million T cells, an earlier analysis found 117 million unique TCR beta sequences in total. Study-wide findings and caveats: 16,951 TCR beta sequences were associated with HLA alleles at 0.05 false discovery rate in a later analysis.

Primers: 60 Vbeta forward and 13 Jbeta reverse. Using immunoSEQ multiplex PCR, the repertoire was profiled, and TCRdb retains in-frame clones only, with some absent. The sample consists of approximately 150,000 clones, about 80% of them appearing once. Turning to this clone: Antigen unknown.

The V gene end was trimmed by 5 bases and the J gene end by 7 bases; junction bases not matched to a gene: 15. The germline V gene has CDR1 PRHDT and CDR2 FYEKMQ (reference sequence). CDR3 length equals 16 residues. Sequenced input: PBMCs. This chain links TRBV13 with TRBJ2-7; 9 nucleotides align to TRBD1. This TCR came from a woman in her 40s in good health and CMV-seronegative. The CDR3 is CASSPPGQGWIGEQYF. The CDR3 bases are TGTGCCAGCAGCCCCCCGGGACAGGGTTGGATTGGGGAGCAGTACTTC.